This T cell receptor beta chain was captured by sequencing in a study of shared clonotypes between healthy human individuals. Per the germline V gene, CDR1 is MDHEN and CDR2 is SYDVKM. CDR3 length: 15 residues. V dropped 5 bases and J dropped 7; count of bases not matched to a gene: 9. Per the authors' pipeline: Filtering of immunoSEQ junctional sequences could not match full-length read filtering. The protocol was immunoSEQ multiplex PCR, while the TCRdb copy is restricted to in-frame clones and leaves out a portion. V and J calls and clone size are copied from that table; D and trimming were computed from the DNA. The sample holds 1.4 million to 1.5 million clones, roughly 96% seen once.

The source of this sequence is a man younger than 45 in good health. Material: naive CD4+ T cells sorted from blood. Subset described: CD45RA+ positively selected. This rearrangement joins TRBV28 to TRBJ1-5; 9 bases align to TRBD1. CDR3: CASSPGTGFGQPQHF. The CDR3, as DNA: TGTGCCAGCAGTCCTGGGACAGGGTTCGGGCAGCCCCAGCATTTT.